This T cell receptor beta chain was captured in a study of OX40 agonist ivuxolimab in advanced cancers. Libraries were prepared by immunoSEQ multiplex PCR; TCRdb keeps only in-frame clonotypes and omits some of them. The sample yields about 93,000 clones, under 95% seen once. CDR3 length: 14 residues. The V gene end was trimmed by 5 bases and the J gene end by 1 base; junction bases not matched to a gene: 5. Germline V CDR1 and CDR2: SGHTA, FQGNSA. V is TRBV7-2 and J is TRBJ2-7; TRBD1 agrees at 7 bases. This TCR came from an adult with an advanced solid tumor such as melanoma, head and neck, liver or kidney cancer. The material sequenced was CD4+ or CD8+ T cells sorted from blood, taken in a trial of the OX40 agonist ivuxolimab. CDR3 loop: CASSPRTGSYEQYF. DNA of the CDR3: TGTGCCAGCAGCCCCCGGACAGGATCCTACGAGCAGTACTTC. Full variable domain (rest looked up from reference TRBV7-2 and TRBJ2-7): GAGVSQSPSNKVTEKGKDVELRCDPISGHTALYWYRQSLGQGLEFLIYFQGNSAPDKSGLPSDRFSAERTGGSVSTLTIQRTQQEDSAVYLCASSPRTGSYEQYFGPGTRLTVT.